These 30 T cell receptor beta chains came from one sample sequenced in a study of blood T cell repertoires in COVID-19. This table comes from immunoSEQ multiplex PCR, and its TCRdb copy is limited to in-frame clones, with some not included. The repertoire holds 95,000 to 150,000 clones, about 82% seen once, with approximately 16% in the top ten. Source material: peripheral blood. Receptors originate from a man aged 60-69 years with active or convalescent COVID-19.

This chain links TRBV7-8 with TRBJ2-1; 9 bases agree with TRBD2. CDR1 and CDR2 from the germline V gene are SGHVS and FQNEAQ. V lost 7 bases and J lost 1; bases outside the gene matches: 20. The CDR3 loop spans 20 amino acids. The DNA for the CDR3 is TGTGCCAGCAACGGTGGGGACAGTTACCTAGCGGGGCCTTCCTACAATGAGCAGTTCTTC. Amino acid sequence: CASNGGDSYLAGPSYNEQFF.

The chain has TRBV24-1 and TRBJ2-5; 7 nucleotides agree with TRBD1. The CDR3 has 14 residues. J was trimmed by 4 bases and V by 7 bases; bases with no gene match: 8. Germline CDR1 KGHDR, CDR2 SFDVKD. The CDR3 DNA reads as TGTGCCACCAGAGAGGGACAGTTCGGAGAGACCCAGTACTTC. It is translated as CATREGQFGETQYF.

DNA of the CDR3: TGTGCCAGCAGCTTAGCAAGTGGGGGGAAGGGGCCCCAGCATTTT. Translating it yields CASSLASGGKGPQHF. The rearrangement joins TRBV7-8 to TRBJ1-5; the D gene is possibly TRBD1 (5 bases). The CDR3 extends over 15 amino acids. The V and J ends lost 0 bases and 9 bases respectively, with 15 bases between them. Germline V gives CDR1 SGHVS, CDR2 FQNEAQ. The full variable domain, with the rest looked up from reference TRBV7-8 and TRBJ1-5, is GAGVSQSPRYKVAKRGQDVALRCDPISGHVSLFWYQQALGQGPEFLTYFQNEAQLDKSGLPSDRFFAERPEGSVSTLKIQRTQQEDSAVYLCASSLASGGKGPQHFGDGTRLSIL.

This sequence joins TRBV5-1 and TRBJ1-2; possible D gene TRBD1, 5 bases. Germline V gene data show CDR1 as SGHRS and CDR2 as YFSETQ. This CDR3 contains 13 residues. The V end was cut by 4 bases, the J end by 8 bases, with 15 bases between. The CDR3 DNA sequence: TGCGCCAGCAGCCGGACCGTTTGGGGCGGCTACACCTTC. Translation: CASSRTVWGGYTF. Based on the CDR3 plus reference TRBV5-1 and TRBJ1-2, the full variable domain is KAGVTQTPRYLIKTRGQQVTLSCSPISGHRSVSWYQQTPGQGLQFLFEYFSETQRNKGNFPGRFSGRQFSNSRSEMNVSTLELGDSALYLCASSRTVWGGYTFGSGTRLTVV.

The chain is built from TRBV19 and TRBJ1-1; TRBD1 is a possible D gene (6 bases). The CDR3 length is 15 residues. The germline V gene has CDR1 LNHDA and CDR2 SQIVND (reference sequence). The V end lost 3 bases, the J end lost 2 bases, and 13 bases lay between the germline ends. The CDR3 reads CASSMAGALNTEAFF. The CDR3 DNA follows: TGTGCCAGTAGTATGGCAGGGGCATTAAACACTGAAGCTTTCTTT.

The chain combines TRBV6-5 with TRBJ1-4; TRBD1 is a possible D gene (6 bases). The CDR3 contains 16 residues. Germline values: CDR1 MNHEY, CDR2 SVGAGI. V lost 4 bases, J lost 7 bases, and 19 bases lay in between. This CDR3 is CASSSRGGGRSEKLFF. In DNA, the CDR3 is TGTGCCAGCAGTTCCCGGGGCGGGGGGCGCAGTGAAAAACTGTTTTTT.

The CDR3 coding sequence is TGTGCCAGCAGTGAACGTCTTGTTGGGAGTACTGGAAACACCATATATTTT. Encoded protein: CASSERLVGSTGNTIYF. V is TRBV6-1 and J is TRBJ1-3, with no clear D. The CDR3 covers 17 residues. Germline V CDR1 and CDR2: MNHNS, SASEGT. The V and J ends lost 2 bases and 2 bases respectively, with 16 bases between them.

This sequence joins TRBV9 and TRBJ2-2; 8 nucleotides line up with TRBD2. V was pared by 1 base and J by 2 bases, with 7 bases of the junction left unmatched. Per germline, CDR1 SGDLS and CDR2 YYNGEE. This CDR3 is 17 amino acids long. The DNA of the CDR3 is TGTGCCAGCAGCGTATATCTAGCGGGCATAAACACCGGGGAGCTGTTTTTT. It yields the protein CASSVYLAGINTGELFF.

The genes are TRBV7-2 and TRBJ2-6, with D perhaps TRBD1 (6 bases). The V and J ends lost 4 bases and 0 bases respectively, with 19 bases between them. Per the germline V gene, CDR1 is SGHTA and CDR2 is FQGNSA. This CDR3 has 19 residues. The CDR3 DNA reads TGTGCCAGCAGCTCAAGGACGGGCAGGGGTAGCTCTGGGGCCAACGTCCTGACTTTC. It codes for CASSSRTGRGSSGANVLTF.

V usage is TRBV7-3 and J usage is TRBJ2-3; 11 bases line up with TRBD2. The CDR3 contains 18 residues. In germline, CDR1 is SGHTA, CDR2 FQGTGA. V dropped 5 bases and J dropped 3; count of bases not matched to a gene: 13. In DNA form, the CDR3 reads TGTGCCAGCAGCCCCAGGGTAGCGGGAGGGTCGGAGACAGATACGCAGTATTTT. Protein product: CASSPRVAGGSETDTQYF. The entire variable domain, with the rest obtained from reference TRBV7-3 and TRBJ2-3, is as follows: GAGVSQTPSNKVTEKGKYVELRCDPISGHTALYWYRQSLGQGPEFLIYFQGTGAADDSGLPNDRFFAVRPEGSVSTLKIQRTERGDSAVYLCASSPRVAGGSETDTQYFGPGTRLTVL.

The genes are TRBV5-1 and TRBJ2-1; TRBD2 matches 7 bases. The germline V gene encodes CDR1 SGHRS and CDR2 YFSETQ. This CDR3 comprises 18 residues. V lost 3 bases and J lost 5; bases outside the gene matches: 17. CDR3 residues: CASSSGRLLALMDNEQFF. CDR3 DNA sequence: TGCGCCAGCAGCTCAGGCCGGTTACTAGCGTTAATGGACAATGAGCAGTTCTTC.

This clone has only one observation. The J gene is TRBJ2-7, the V gene TRBV4-3, with 8 bases matching TRBD2. In germline, CDR1 is LGHNA, CDR2 YSLEER. The ends lost 5 bases at V and 5 bases at J; junction bases unmatched: 14. The CDR3 sequence is 16 residues long. The CDR3 spells CASSFRSGTDGDEQYF. As DNA, the CDR3 is TGCGCCAGCAGCTTCCGTAGCGGGACCGACGGAGACGAGCAGTACTTC.

This CDR3 reads CASSPASGSYEQYF. CDR3 coding DNA: TGTGCCAGCTCACCGGCGAGCGGCTCCTACGAGCAGTACTTC. The J gene is TRBJ2-7, the V gene TRBV18; tentative D call: TRBD2 (5 bases). CDR1 and CDR2 (germline): KGHSH, LQKENI. The CDR3 runs 14 residues. V was pared by 3 bases and J by 0 bases, with 9 bases between.

This rearrangement joins TRBV28 to TRBJ1-1; D remains unclear. V was pared by 3 bases and J by 0 bases, with 8 bases between. Germline values: CDR1 MDHEN, CDR2 SYDVKM. CDR3 length: 14 residues. The CDR3 DNA reads TGTGCCAGCAGTTTCCCCTTAGTGAACACTGAAGCTTTCTTT. This codes for CASSFPLVNTEAFF. The whole variable domain, filled in from reference TRBV28 and TRBJ1-1, reads DVKVTQSSRYLVKRTGEKVFLECVQDMDHENMFWYRQDPGLGLRLIYFSYDVKMKEKGDIPEGYSVSREKKERFSLILESASTNQTSMYLCASSFPLVNTEAFFGQGTRLTVV.

This clone appeared a few times. The chain employs TRBV3-1 (or the pseudogene TRBV3-2) and TRBJ2-2; D remains ambiguous. Germline CDR1 reads LGHDT; CDR2 reads YNNKEL (reference sequence). CDR3 length: 13 residues. Trimming cost V 5 bases and J 6 bases, with 10 bases left between them. CDR3 coding DNA: TGTGCCAGCAGCGGTGACTTTGCCGGGGAGCTGTTTTTT. This translates into CASSGDFAGELFF.

In this sample, this clone turned up once. The CDR3 region is CASSLDRGFYNEQFF. In DNA form, the CDR3 reads TGTGCCAGCAGCTTGGACAGGGGCTTCTACAATGAGCAGTTCTTC. V and J are TRBV7-3 and TRBJ2-1; 9 bases line up with TRBD1. Germline trimming cut 3 bases from V and 3 bases from J; bases unmatched to any gene: 3. Germline values: CDR1 SGHTA, CDR2 FQGTGA. This CDR3 is built from 15 residues.

The CDR3 reads CASSLAVGQSTEAFF. The CDR3 bases are TGCGCCAGCAGCTTGGCCGTGGGGCAGAGCACTGAAGCTTTCTTT. The chain combines TRBV5-1 with TRBJ1-1; TRBD1 is a possible D gene (5 bases). Looked up from germline, CDR1 is SGHRS and CDR2 is YFSETQ. The CDR3 runs 15 residues. V shed 0 bases and J shed 4 bases, with 13 bases lying between them.

The chain combines TRBV6-5 with TRBJ2-7, with a weak D call TRBD2 (6 bases). This CDR3 is built from 13 residues. V was trimmed by 8 bases and J by 5 bases, leaving 16 bases between them. Germline V gene data show CDR1 as MNHEY and CDR2 as SVGAGI. CDR3 region: CASSRGWGHEQYF. DNA of the CDR3: TGTGCCAGCTCTCGGGGGTGGGGACACGAGCAGTACTTC.

The chain employs TRBV4-1 and TRBJ1-1; D remains ambiguous. Per germline, CDR1 MGHRA and CDR2 YSYEKL. The CDR3 loop spans 14 amino acids. The ends were cut back, 0 bases at V and 2 bases at J, with 7 bases in the middle. CDR3: CASSQDPGNTEAFF. CDR3 bases: TGCGCCAGCAGCCAAGATCCGGGTAACACTGAAGCTTTCTTT.

The rearrangement links TRBV4-1 to TRBJ2-7; perhaps TRBD1 as D (6 bases). The V gene's germline CDR1 is MGHRA and CDR2 YSYEKL. The V and J ends lost 0 bases and 0 bases respectively, with 12 bases between them. There are 16 residues in the CDR3. The CDR3 sequence: CASSQDGADSSYEQYF. CDR3 DNA sequence: TGCGCCAGCAGCCAAGATGGTGCGGACAGCTCCTACGAGCAGTACTTC.

The rearrangement uses TRBV7-2 and TRBJ2-1; D not certain. CDR3 length: 14 amino acids. CDR1 and CDR2 from the germline V gene are SGHTA and FQGNSA. Trimming removed 5 bases from V and 3 bases from J, with 11 bases in between. The DNA for the CDR3 is TGTGCCAGCAGCGTGGAATCGGGCTACAATGAGCAGTTCTTC. Amino acids: CASSVESGYNEQFF.

This chain joins TRBV7-2 and TRBJ1-2, with 8 positions matching TRBD1. The CDR3 covers 14 residues. V lost 5 bases and J lost 7; bases outside the gene matches: 9. The V gene's germline CDR1 is SGHTA and CDR2 FQGNSA. The CDR3 DNA is TGTGCCAGCAGCCAGGACAGGGCCAATGGTGGCTACACCTTC. As protein: CASSQDRANGGYTF.

V usage is TRBV6-2 or TRBV6-3 and J usage is TRBJ2-7; 7 bases are a match to TRBD2. Germline V gene lookup returns CDR1 MNHEY and CDR2 SVGEGT. V dropped 2 bases and J dropped 0; count of bases not matched to a gene: 7. The CDR3 spans 16 residues. The CDR3 bases are TGTGCCAGCAGTTACCGGGACTACCGTTCCTCCTACGAGCAGTACTTC. The encoded protein is CASSYRDYRSSYEQYF.

Regarding this clone: Within the sample, other DNA sequences also encode this same CDR3. The CDR3 nucleotides read TGTGCCAGCAGCTCAGACAGGGCGGGGGCCAACGTCCTGACTTTC. This codes for CASSSDRAGANVLTF. V usage is TRBV3-1 (or the pseudogene TRBV3-2) and J usage is TRBJ2-6; 7 nucleotides align to TRBD1. The CDR3 is 15 residues long. Germline CDR1 LGHDT, CDR2 YNNKEL (reference sequence). V shed 5 bases, J shed 4 bases, and the junction held 5 bases outside the gene matches.

This chain connects TRBV27 to TRBJ1-2; D is undetermined. Trimming removed 5 bases at V and 4 bases at J, with 8 bases between. This CDR3 is built from 12 residues. Germline assignment: CDR1 MNHEY and CDR2 SMNVEV (reference sequence). The CDR3: CASSGGSYGYTF. The CDR3 DNA reads TGTGCCAGCAGTGGCGGGTCCTATGGCTACACCTTC.

This chain connects TRBV7-6 to TRBJ2-3; no clear D gene. Trimming took off 1 base at V and 2 bases at J, with 10 bases between the two ends. The germline gives CDR1 SGHVS, CDR2 FNYEAQ. CDR3 length equals 15 residues. The CDR3 DNA is TGTGCCAGCAGCTTAGGGAAGCGAACCACAGATACGCAGTATTTT. Protein product: CASSLGKRTTDTQYF.

The chain combines TRBV5-1 with TRBJ2-1, with 11 bases lining up with TRBD2. This CDR3 comprises 16 residues. Looked up from germline, CDR1 is SGHRS and CDR2 is YFSETQ. The J segment lost 4 bases and the V segment lost 4 bases, leaving 7 bases of the junction unmatched. CDR3: CASSAFTSGRYNEQFF. CDR3 coding DNA: TGCGCCAGCAGCGCCTTTACTAGCGGGAGATACAATGAGCAGTTCTTC.

The rearrangement joins TRBV5-1 to TRBJ2-7, with 7 positions matching TRBD2. Per germline, CDR1 SGHRS and CDR2 YFSETQ. This CDR3 has 14 amino acids. Trimming cost V 4 bases and J 7 bases; bases outside gene matches: 11. The CDR3 sequence: CASSGGDYLWEQYF. The DNA for the CDR3 is TGCGCCAGCAGCGGCGGGGACTACCTTTGGGAGCAGTACTTC.

The chain couples TRBV15 to TRBJ2-7, with a weak D call TRBD2 (5 bases). The CDR3 is 16 residues long. The germline CDR1 and CDR2 sequences are LNHNV and YYDKDF (reference sequence). V was clipped by 0 bases and J by 0 bases, with 12 bases between them. CDR3 in DNA: TGTGCCACCAGCAGAGATTACCTAGCCCTCTCCTACGAGCAGTACTTC. Amino acids: CATSRDYLALSYEQYF.

The chain joins TRBV4-3 to TRBJ2-1; 8 bases are a match to TRBD2. CDR1 is LGHNA, CDR2 YSLEER, per germline. The V gene end was trimmed by 0 bases and the J gene end by 5 bases; junction bases not matched to a gene: 9. CDR3 size: 17 residues. As DNA, the CDR3 is TGCGCCAGCAGCCAAGATCGGGGACTAGAGACGAACAATGAGCAGTTCTTC. It yields the protein CASSQDRGLETNNEQFF.